This T cell receptor (beta chain) is drawn from a study of cytotoxic CD8 clonotypes in ibrutinib-treated CLL. The CDR3 length is 15 residues. The germline V gene encodes CDR1 SGHNT and CDR2 YYREEE (reference sequence). V lost 0 bases and J lost 2, with 12 bases in between. Method: immunoSEQ multiplex PCR; TCRdb's copy keeps in-frame clones and lacks some. The sample contains about 160,000 clones, 70% to 90% of which appear only once. The sequence was collected from a human donor with chronic lymphocytic leukemia. The sequencing here drew on PBMCs, taken at disease progression, from a patient treated with ibrutinib. This chain uses TRBV5-4 with TRBJ2-7; tentatively, D is TRBD1 (6 bases). CDR3 in DNA: TGTGCCAGCAGCTTGGCCAGGGGAGATCCCTACGAGCAGTACTTC. The encoded protein is CASSLARGDPYEQYF.